The entry that follows covers one T cell receptor beta chain sequence. The target antigen is unknown. CDR3 length: 11 residues. Here immunoSEQ multiplex PCR was the method, and the copy in TCRdb shows in-frame clones only, minus some. This sample has 87,000 or so clones, with about 88% found just once. Described time point: baseline pretreatment blood. Treatment indicated: 15 Gy SBRT to primary tumor, nephrectomy 4 weeks later. Serial blood draws occurred at baseline and 2 and 4 weeks post-SBRT. This renal cell carcinoma was of the clear cell type. The data originate from a study of radiation and T cells in renal cell carcinoma. Across the whole study: Nephrectomy followed 15 Gy stereotactic body radiation by 4 weeks.

Points from the study as a whole: From baseline, blood top tumor clonotypes peaked at 2 weeks post-radiation.

The clonotype originates from a man aged 50-59 years with renal cell carcinoma. Material: blood, obtained from a patient whose treatment included radiotherapy and nephrectomy. V usage is TRBV21-1 and J usage is TRBJ2-7. TRBV21-1 is a pseudogene. CDR3 sequence: CASSKLNEQYF. CDR3 DNA sequence: TGTGCCAGCAGCAAATTGAACGAGCAGTACTTC.